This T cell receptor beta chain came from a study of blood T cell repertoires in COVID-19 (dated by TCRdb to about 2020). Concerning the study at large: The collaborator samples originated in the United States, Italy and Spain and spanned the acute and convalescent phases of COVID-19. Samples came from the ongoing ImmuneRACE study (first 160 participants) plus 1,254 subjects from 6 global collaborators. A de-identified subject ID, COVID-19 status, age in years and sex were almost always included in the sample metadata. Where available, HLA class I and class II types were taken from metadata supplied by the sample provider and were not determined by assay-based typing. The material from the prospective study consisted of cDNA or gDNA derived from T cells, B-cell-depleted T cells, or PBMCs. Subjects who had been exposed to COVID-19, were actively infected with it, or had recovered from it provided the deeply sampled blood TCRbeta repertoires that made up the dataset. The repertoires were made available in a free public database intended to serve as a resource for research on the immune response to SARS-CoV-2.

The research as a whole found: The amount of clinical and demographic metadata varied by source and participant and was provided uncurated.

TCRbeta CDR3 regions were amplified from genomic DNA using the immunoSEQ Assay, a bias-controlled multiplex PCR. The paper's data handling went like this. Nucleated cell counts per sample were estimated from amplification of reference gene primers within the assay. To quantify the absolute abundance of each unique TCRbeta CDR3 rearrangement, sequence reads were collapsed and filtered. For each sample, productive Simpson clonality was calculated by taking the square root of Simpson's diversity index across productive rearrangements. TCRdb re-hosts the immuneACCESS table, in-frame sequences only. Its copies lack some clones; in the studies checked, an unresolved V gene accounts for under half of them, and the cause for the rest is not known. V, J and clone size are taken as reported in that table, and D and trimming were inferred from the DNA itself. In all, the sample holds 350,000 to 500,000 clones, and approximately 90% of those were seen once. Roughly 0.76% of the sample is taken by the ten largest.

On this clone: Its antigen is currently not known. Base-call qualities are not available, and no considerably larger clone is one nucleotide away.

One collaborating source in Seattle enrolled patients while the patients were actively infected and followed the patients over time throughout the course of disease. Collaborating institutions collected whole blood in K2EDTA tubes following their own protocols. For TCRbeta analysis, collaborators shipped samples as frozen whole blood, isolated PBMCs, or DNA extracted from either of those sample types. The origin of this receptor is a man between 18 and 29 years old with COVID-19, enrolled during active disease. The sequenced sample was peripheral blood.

The bases read TGTGCCAGCTCACCCGAGAACAGGGTCTACGAGCAGTACTTC. This is translated as CASSPENRVYEQYF. The chain joins TRBV18 to TRBJ2-7, with TRBD1 tentatively as D gene (6 bases match). Via the germline V gene, CDR1 is KGHSH and CDR2 LQKENI. Its CDR3 holds 14 amino acids, cysteine through phenylalanine. Of all the DNA, just the CDR3 is kept, 42 bases in frame from base 1. V is pared back by 3 bases and J by 3 bases, with 12 bases lying between the germline termini.